This entry features one T cell receptor beta chain sequence. Its specificity is unknown. The primer mix had 60 Vbeta and 13 Jbeta primers. Here immunoSEQ multiplex PCR was the method, and the copy in TCRdb shows in-frame clones only, minus some. Of 210,000 or so clones listed, 78% are singletons. This entry comes from a study of cytomegalovirus exposure and HLA in healthy donors. Findings and caveats of the study: Cytomegalovirus association was listed for around 170 TCR beta chains. A prior analysis recorded that most TCR beta V segments were productive about 90% or about 30% of the time. The HLA-A and HLA-B alleles of most subjects were reportedly predicted accurately from TCR beta sequences.

This CDR3 spans 15 amino acids. V lost 1 base, J lost 0 bases, and 9 bases lay in between. Germline V gene sequence: CDR1 SGHAT, CDR2 FQNNGV. This chain connects TRBV11-2 to TRBJ1-1; tentative D call: TRBD1 (6 bases). This sequence originates from a boy aged 10-17 years in good health and CMV-seronegative. The specimen sequenced was PBMCs. As DNA, the CDR3 is TGTGCCAGCAGCTTAGGAAGGGGGATGAACACTGAAGCTTTCTTT. Amino acids: CASSLGRGMNTEAFF.